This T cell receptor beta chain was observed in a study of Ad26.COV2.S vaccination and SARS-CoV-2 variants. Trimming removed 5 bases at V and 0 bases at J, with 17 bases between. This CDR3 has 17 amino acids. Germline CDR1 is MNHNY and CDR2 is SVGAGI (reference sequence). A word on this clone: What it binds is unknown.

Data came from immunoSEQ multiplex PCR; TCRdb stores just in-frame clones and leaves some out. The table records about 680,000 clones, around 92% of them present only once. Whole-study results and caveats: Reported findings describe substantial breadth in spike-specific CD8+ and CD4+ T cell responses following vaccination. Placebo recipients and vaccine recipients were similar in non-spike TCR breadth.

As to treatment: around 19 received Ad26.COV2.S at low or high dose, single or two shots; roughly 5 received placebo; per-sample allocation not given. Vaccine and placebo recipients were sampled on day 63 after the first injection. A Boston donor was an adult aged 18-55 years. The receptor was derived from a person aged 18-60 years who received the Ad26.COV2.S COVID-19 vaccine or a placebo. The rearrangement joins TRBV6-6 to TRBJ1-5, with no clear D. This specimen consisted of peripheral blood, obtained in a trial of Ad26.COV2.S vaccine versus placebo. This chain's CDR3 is CASSPTGRTYSNQPQHF. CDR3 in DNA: TGTGCCAGCAGTCCAACTGGGCGTACTTATAGCAATCAGCCCCAGCATTTT.